Following are 21 T cell receptor beta chains from one sample sequenced in a study of blood T cell repertoires in COVID-19. The method was immunoSEQ multiplex PCR; TCRdb's version includes in-frame clones alone and lacks a portion of them. Here the sample spans 300,000 or so clones, 70% to 90% being singletons. The sequencing sample was made of PBMCs or T cells enriched from blood (not recorded which). The receptor set was obtained from a woman under 40 who had recovered from COVID-19.

This clone was seen just once. The chain carries TRBV7-9 and TRBJ1-1; D may be TRBD1 (5 bases). The V gene's germline CDR1 is SEHNR and CDR2 FQNEAQ (reference sequence). V was cut by 1 base and J by 1 base, with 10 bases left in between. The CDR3 contains 15 residues. CDR3 DNA sequence: TGTGCCAGCAGCTTAGAGGTTGACAGGAACACTGAAGCTTTCTTT. Amino acid sequence: CASSLEVDRNTEAFF.

With regard to this clone: At the DNA level, this CDR3 is encoded by other sequences in the same sample as well. The CDR3 nucleotides read TGTGCCACGTCCCGGGGGTATGGCTACACCTTC. It translates to CATSRGYGYTF. The rearrangement joins TRBV6-5 to TRBJ1-2; D is possibly TRBD1 (5 bases). Trimming removed 10 bases from V and 5 bases from J, with 11 bases in between. Germline V gene data show CDR1 as MNHEY and CDR2 as SVGAGI. The CDR3 runs 11 residues.

The genes are TRBV5-1 and TRBJ2-5; the match to TRBD2 covers 9 bases. V lost 4 bases, J lost 5 bases, and 9 bases stayed unmatched. The CDR3 length is 15 residues. Germline assignment: CDR1 SGHRS and CDR2 YFSETQ. In DNA form, the CDR3 reads TGCGCCAGCAGCGTCGTAGCGGGGGCCGGGGAGACCCAGTACTTC. Encoded protein: CASSVVAGAGETQYF.

V is TRBV19 and J is TRBJ1-5; TRBD1 aligns across 10 bases. Germline loops: CDR1 LNHDA, CDR2 SQIVND (reference sequence). This CDR3 comprises 15 residues. V shed 5 bases, J shed 5 bases, and the junction held 6 bases outside the gene matches. CDR3 protein: CASSPRTGGHQPQHF. Written as DNA, the CDR3 is TGTGCCAGTAGTCCTCGGACAGGGGGTCATCAGCCCCAGCATTTT.

The genes are TRBV7-8 and TRBJ1-2; possibly TRBD1 for D (5 bases). Germline CDR1 and CDR2: SGHVS and FQNEAQ. The CDR3 has 13 amino acids. V was shortened by 6 bases and J by 7 bases, with 15 bases between the two germline ends. The CDR3 region is CASSLGRGGGYTF. The CDR3 DNA reads as TGTGCCAGCAGTCTAGGGAGGGGTGGTGGCTACACCTTC.

The genes are TRBV12-3 or TRBV12-4 and TRBJ1-1, with TRBD1 as a possible D gene (5 bases). The CDR3 length is 13 residues. V was shortened by 1 base and J by 11 bases, with 14 bases between the two germline ends. The CDR3 nucleotides are TGTGCCAGCAGTTTAGAGGCGGGGGTACCGGCTTTCTTT. It specifies CASSLEAGVPAFF.

V gene TRBV30 combines with J gene TRBJ1-6; maybe TRBD1 (5 bases). Trimming left V 4 bases short and J 7 bases short, with 8 bases between. Germline V CDR1 and CDR2: GTSNPN, SVGIG (reference sequence). The CDR3 sequence is 12 residues long. The CDR3 DNA sequence: TGTGCCTGGACAGGGTACAATTCACCCCTCCACTTT. Translated, it gives CAWTGYNSPLHF.

This clone has a handful of counts. CDR3 residues: CSVDRTGVAGYTF. For the CDR3, the DNA is TGCAGCGTTGACAGGACAGGGGTGGCTGGCTACACCTTC. The chain combines TRBV29-1 with TRBJ1-2, with 9 bases aligning to TRBD1. From germline, CDR1 is SQVTM and CDR2 ANQGSEA. There are 13 residues in the CDR3. Trimming at V came to 3 bases and at J to 7 bases, leaving 6 bases not matched to a gene.

The chain joins TRBV11-2 to TRBJ1-6; 7 positions agree with TRBD1. In germline, CDR1 is SGHAT, CDR2 FQNNGV. With V trimmed by 0 bases and J by 6 bases, 8 bases remained unmatched. CDR3 length: 17 amino acids. The DNA for the CDR3 is TGTGCCAGCAGCTTAGACAGTGACAGGGAATTTAATTCACCCCTCCACTTT. Protein: CASSLDSDREFNSPLHF.

V is TRBV29-1 and J is TRBJ1-1; 7 nucleotides match TRBD1. In germline, CDR1 is SQVTM, CDR2 ANQGSEA. V gave up 4 bases and J gave up 0 bases; unmatched junction bases: 2. The CDR3 spans 13 residues. For the CDR3, the DNA is TGCAGCGTTGTGGGGACAGTGAACACTGAAGCTTTCTTT. It codes for CSVVGTVNTEAFF.

This chain uses TRBV30 with TRBJ1-3; maybe TRBD1 (5 bases). Trimming pared 0 bases from V and 4 bases from J, leaving 19 bases between. Germline CDR1 and CDR2: GTSNPN and SVGIG (reference sequence). The CDR3 contains 17 residues. In DNA, the CDR3 is TGTGCCTGGAGTGTACCAACGGGCAGGGCGAGCGGAAACACCATATATTTT. This sequence encodes CAWSVPTGRASGNTIYF.

The chain joins TRBV27 to TRBJ2-5, with 14 bases matching TRBD2. The CDR3 sequence is 17 residues long. Per the germline V gene, CDR1 is MNHEY and CDR2 is SMNVEV (reference sequence). V lost 6 bases, J lost 3 bases, and 9 bases stayed unmatched. CDR3 protein: CASRARTSGGPEETQYF. Here the CDR3 DNA reads TGTGCCAGCAGAGCCCGGACTAGCGGGGGGCCAGAAGAGACCCAGTACTTC.

The rearrangement links TRBV5-4 to TRBJ2-7, with D possibly TRBD1 on 5 matching bases. V was shortened by 2 bases and J by 6 bases, with 9 bases between the two germline ends. CDR1 is SGHNT, CDR2 YYREEE, per germline (reference sequence). CDR3 length: 12 amino acids. DNA for the CDR3: TGTGCCAGCAGCTTAATAGGGGTCGAGCAGTACTTC. Translation: CASSLIGVEQYF.

This clone has just one count. This rearrangement joins TRBV2 to TRBJ1-2; D might be TRBD1 (5 bases). Trimming left V 8 bases short and J 4 bases short, with 20 bases between. CDR1 is SNHLY, CDR2 FYNNEI, per germline. The CDR3 covers 15 residues. DNA for the CDR3: TGTGCCAGCCGTCCTCAGACAGTAAACTCCTATGGCTACACCTTC. Protein product: CASRPQTVNSYGYTF.

This chain uses TRBV6-5 with TRBJ1-6; 8 positions match TRBD1. CDR1 MNHEY and CDR2 SVGAGI come from the germline V gene. The CDR3 length is 15 residues. The V and J ends lost 5 bases and 7 bases, in that order; junction bases with no gene match: 7. CDR3 bases: TGTGCCAGCAGTCACCGGACAGGGCTCAATTCACCCCTCCACTTT. Protein: CASSHRTGLNSPLHF.

The chain carries TRBV7-3 and TRBJ2-7; 10 bases align to TRBD1. The CDR3 length is 14 residues. CDR1 and CDR2 from the germline V gene are SGHTA and FQGTGA. The ends lost 2 bases at V and 7 bases at J; junction bases unmatched: 5. In DNA, the CDR3 is TGTGCCAGCAGCTTACGACAGGGGGCAGGGGAGCAGTACTTC. Residues: CASSLRQGAGEQYF.

This clone appeared once. The chain carries TRBV5-4 and TRBJ1-2; 9 nucleotides agree with TRBD1. The CDR3 sequence is 14 residues long. Trimming at V came to 7 bases and at J to 8 bases, leaving 12 bases not matched to a gene. The germline CDR1 and CDR2 sequences are SGHNT and YYREEE (reference sequence). As DNA, the CDR3 is TGTGCCAGCTTCAACAGGGGGCGCGTCGAGGGCTACACCTTC. It encodes CASFNRGRVEGYTF.

The chain uses TRBV9 and TRBJ1-2; tentatively, D is TRBD1 (6 bases). CDR3 length: 15 amino acids. The V gene lost 1 base and the J gene lost 3 bases, with 13 bases spanning the gap. CDR1 is SGDLS and CDR2 is YYNGEE in the germline V gene. DNA of the CDR3: TGTGCCAGCAGCGTATCACAGGGCATCGACTATGGCTACACCTTC. It encodes CASSVSQGIDYGYTF.

V and J are TRBV2 and TRBJ1-2, with D unclear. V was pared by 3 bases and J by 7 bases, with 6 bases between. The CDR3 is 11 amino acids. Germline V gene data show CDR1 as SNHLY and CDR2 as FYNNEI. DNA for the CDR3: TGTGCCAGCAGTGATGTCGGTGGCTACACCTTC. Translated: CASSDVGGYTF.

The gene calls are TRBV5-4 and TRBJ1-1; a weak D match, TRBD1 (6 bases). Deletions cut 4 bases from V and 1 base from J, with 8 bases between. This CDR3 contains 13 residues. Germline assignment: CDR1 SGHNT and CDR2 YYREEE (reference sequence). Written as DNA, the CDR3 is TGTGCCAGCAGCGGGACACCGAACACTGAAGCTTTCTTT. Translation: CASSGTPNTEAFF.

This chain connects TRBV5-6 to TRBJ2-2, with D tentatively TRBD1 (6 bases). The CDR3 consists of 14 residues. CDR1 and CDR2 from the germline V gene are SGHDT and YYEEEE. The germline V and J ends were trimmed by 4 bases and 6 bases, with 13 bases remaining between them. This chain's CDR3 is CASSPDRIAGELFF. CDR3 DNA sequence: TGTGCCAGCAGCCCCGACAGGATCGCCGGGGAGCTGTTTTTT.